The clone carrying this T cell receptor (beta chain) was seen a handful of times. Its antigen is still unknown. The sample belongs to a study of beta chain features in type 1 diabetes. Overall study findings and caveats: Within each of all four CD4+ subsets, Type 1 diabetes patients had TCRB CDR3s that were moderately but significantly shorter. There was a possibility that cDNA sequencing over-represented cells with high TCR expression.

Every bit of the isolated RNA underwent reverse transcription, so sequencing read expressed TCRB transcripts. The protocol was immunoSEQ multiplex PCR, while the TCRdb copy is restricted to in-frame clones and leaves out a portion. The sample lists over 600,000 clones, about an eighth occurring once. Trimming stripped 5 bases from V and 0 bases from J, with 13 bases between. Germline V CDR1 and CDR2: LNHDA, SQIVND (reference sequence). This CDR3 has 15 amino acids. The TCR comes from a man aged 25-45 years with type 1 diabetes. The V gene is TRBV19, the J gene TRBJ1-1, with D possibly being TRBD1 (6 bases). Sequenced: naive CD4+ T cells from blood. This CDR3 is CASSSGDELNTEAFF. CDR3 coding DNA: TGTGCCAGTAGTTCAGGGGACGAGCTGAACACTGAAGCTTTCTTT.